Detailed here is one T cell receptor (beta chain). Germline V lookup: CDR1 KGHDR, CDR2 SFDVKD. This CDR3 spans 13 amino acids. Trimming shortened V by 9 bases and J by 2 bases, and 10 bases separated the two germline ends. This sample was taken from a study of blood T cell repertoires in COVID-19. About the research overall: PBMCs, B-cell-depleted T cells, or T cells were the source of the cDNA or gDNA that made up the material.

Living in under 30 US areas, the participants were between roughly 18 and 95 years of age. Per the study methods: Amplification from reference gene primers served as the basis for estimated nucleated cell counts. Data came from immunoSEQ multiplex PCR; TCRdb stores just in-frame clones and leaves some out. V and J calls and clone size are copied from that table; D and trimming were computed from the DNA. The sample has about 320,000 clones, 90% seen once. The source is a woman aged 25-40 years who had been exposed to COVID-19. Sequenced: PBMCs or T cells enriched from blood (not recorded which). J is TRBJ1-3 and V is TRBV24-1; D gene uncertain. CDR3 coding DNA: TGTGCCACCTCCGCGGGTGCTGGAAACACCATATATTTT. Translation: CATSAGAGNTIYF.